The rows below give T cell receptor beta chains drawn from one sample of a study of blood T cell repertoires in COVID-19. Only in-frame clones appear in the TCRdb table, and some are missing; sequencing was by immunoSEQ multiplex PCR. The data contain 350,000 to 450,000 clones, about 88% of them singletons. The specimen sequenced was PBMCs or T cells enriched from blood (not recorded which). These receptor sequences come from a woman between 18 and 29 years old who had been exposed to COVID-19. CDR3s include the opening cysteine and the closing phenylalanine or tryptophan. The D gene is left open where the match is weak. Part of the rows lack a size; the others show once, few, many or a class for expanded clones.

J: TRBJ1-1; V: TRBV10-3; size: -; D: -; DNA: TGTGCCTCTGGACAGTTCGTAACTGAAGCTTTCTTT; CDR3: CASGQFVTEAFF
J: TRBJ2-2; V: TRBV7-2; size: -; D: -; DNA: TGTGCCAGCTTCGGGACAAGCGGGGAGCTGTTTTTT; CDR3: CASFGTSGELFF
J: TRBJ2-4; V: TRBV6-2/TRBV6-3; size: -; D: TRBD1; DNA: TGTGCCAGCAGCGACCGACAGGGGGCAGACATTCAGTACTTC; CDR3: CASSDRQGADIQYF
J: TRBJ1-6; V: TRBV19; size: -; D: TRBD1; DNA: TGTGCCAGTAGAACAGGGGGAAATCCCGCATCTTCACCCCTCCACTTT; CDR3: CASRTGGNPASSPLHF
J: TRBJ2-4; V: TRBV18; size: -; D: TRBD1; DNA: TGTGCCAGCTCACCAACAAAGCTTCCGGGACAGGAGTACTTC; CDR3: CASSPTKLPGQEYF
J: TRBJ1-6; V: TRBV9; size: -; D: TRBD1; DNA: TGTGCCAGCAGCGCCGGGACAGGGGATTCACCCCTCCACTTT; CDR3: CASSAGTGDSPLHF
J: TRBJ1-1; V: TRBV28; size: -; D: TRBD1; DNA: TGTGCCAGCAGTTCTGGAGGGGGCGCATACACTGAAGCTTTCTTT; CDR3: CASSSGGGAYTEAFF
J: TRBJ2-5; V: TRBV5-6; size: -; D: TRBD2; DNA: TGTGCCAGCAGCTTGAGCGGGGGTCCGGGACTAGGGCAAGAGACCCAGTACTTC; CDR3: CASSLSGGPGLGQETQYF
J: TRBJ2-6; V: TRBV3-1/TRBV3-2; size: few; D: TRBD1; DNA: TGTGCCAGCAGCCTTAGGGGAACAGGGGGCGTCTCTGGGGCCAACGTCCTGACTTTC; CDR3: CASSLRGTGGVSGANVLTF
J: TRBJ2-2; V: TRBV7-9; size: -; D: TRBD1; DNA: TGTGCCAGCAGCTTCCAGGGGGCTCTCACCGGGGAGCTGTTTTTT; CDR3: CASSFQGALTGELFF
J: TRBJ1-1; V: TRBV2; size: -; D: TRBD1; DNA: TGTGCCAGCAGTGAGCAGGGGGCGCCCGGCACTGAAGCTTTCTTT; CDR3: CASSEQGAPGTEAFF
J: TRBJ1-5; V: TRBV10-3; size: -; D: TRBD1; DNA: TGTGCCATCAGTCGGGAGGGGGCTGGCAATCAGCCCCAGCATTTT; CDR3: CAISREGAGNQPQHF